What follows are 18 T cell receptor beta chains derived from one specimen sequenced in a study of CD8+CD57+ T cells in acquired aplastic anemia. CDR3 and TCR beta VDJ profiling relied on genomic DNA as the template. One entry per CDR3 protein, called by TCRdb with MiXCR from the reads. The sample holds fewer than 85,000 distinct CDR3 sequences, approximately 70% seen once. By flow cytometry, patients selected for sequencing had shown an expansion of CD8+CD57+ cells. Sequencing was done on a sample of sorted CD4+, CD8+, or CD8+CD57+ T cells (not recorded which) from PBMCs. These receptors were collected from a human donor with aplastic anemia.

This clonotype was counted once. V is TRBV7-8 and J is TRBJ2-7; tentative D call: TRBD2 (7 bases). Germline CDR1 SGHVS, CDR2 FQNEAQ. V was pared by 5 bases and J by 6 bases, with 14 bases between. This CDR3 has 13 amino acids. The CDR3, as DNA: TGTGCCAGCAGCATGATCGGGGGGCGCGAGCAGTACTTC. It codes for CASSMIGGREQYF.

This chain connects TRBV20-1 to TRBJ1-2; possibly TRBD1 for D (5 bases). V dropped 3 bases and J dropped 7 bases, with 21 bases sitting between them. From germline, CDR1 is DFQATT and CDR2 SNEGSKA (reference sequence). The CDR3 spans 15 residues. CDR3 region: CSARNEGVGRAGYTF. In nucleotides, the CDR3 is TGCAGTGCTAGGAATGAAGGGGTCGGAAGAGCTGGCTACACCTTC.

The CDR3 coding sequence is TGTGCCACCAGGACAGGCCAGTCTAACACTGAAGCTTTCTTT. It codes for CATRTGQSNTEAFF. The chain is built from TRBV6-4 and TRBJ1-1; 7 nucleotides match TRBD1. CDR3 length: 14 residues. J was trimmed by 2 bases and V by 10 bases; bases with no gene match: 10. Germline V gene sequence: CDR1 MRHNA, CDR2 SNTAGT.

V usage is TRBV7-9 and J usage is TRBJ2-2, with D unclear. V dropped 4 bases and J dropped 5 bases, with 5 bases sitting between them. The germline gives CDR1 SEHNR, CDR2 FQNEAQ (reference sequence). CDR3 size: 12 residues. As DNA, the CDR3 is TGTGCCAGCAGCTCACAGACCGGGGAGCTGTTTTTT. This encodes CASSSQTGELFF.

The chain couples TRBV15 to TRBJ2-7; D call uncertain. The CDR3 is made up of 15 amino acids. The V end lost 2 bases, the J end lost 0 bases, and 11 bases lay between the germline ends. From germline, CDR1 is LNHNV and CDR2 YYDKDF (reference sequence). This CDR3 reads CATSRRAASSYEQYF. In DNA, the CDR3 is TGTGCCACCAGCAGAAGGGCGGCGAGCTCCTACGAGCAGTACTTC.

CDR3 protein: CSVARTGEKLFF. CDR3 sequence (DNA): TGCAGCGTTGCCCGGACAGGTGAAAAACTGTTTTTT. V and J are TRBV29-1 and TRBJ1-4; 7 bases fit TRBD1. V shed 4 bases, J shed 7 bases, and the junction held 3 bases outside the gene matches. This CDR3 spans 12 amino acids. The germline CDR1 and CDR2 sequences are SQVTM and ANQGSEA.

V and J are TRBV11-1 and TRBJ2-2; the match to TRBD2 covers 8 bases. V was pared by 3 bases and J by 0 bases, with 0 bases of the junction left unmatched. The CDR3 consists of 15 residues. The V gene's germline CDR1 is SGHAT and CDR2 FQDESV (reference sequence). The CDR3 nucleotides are TGTGCCAGCAGCTTTAGCGGGACGAACACCGGGGAGCTGTTTTTT. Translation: CASSFSGTNTGELFF. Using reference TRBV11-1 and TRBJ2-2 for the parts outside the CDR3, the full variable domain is EAEVAQSPRYKITEKSQAVAFWCDPISGHATLYWYRQILGQGPELLVQFQDESVVDDSQLPKDRFSAERLKGVDSTLKIQPAELGDSAMYLCASSFSGTNTGELFFGEGSRLTVL.

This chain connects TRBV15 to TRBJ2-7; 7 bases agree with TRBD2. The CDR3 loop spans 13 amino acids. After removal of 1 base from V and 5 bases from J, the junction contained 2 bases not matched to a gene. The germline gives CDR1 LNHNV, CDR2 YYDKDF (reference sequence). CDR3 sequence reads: CATSRGLANEQYF. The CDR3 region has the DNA TGTGCCACCAGCAGAGGACTAGCCAACGAGCAGTACTTC.

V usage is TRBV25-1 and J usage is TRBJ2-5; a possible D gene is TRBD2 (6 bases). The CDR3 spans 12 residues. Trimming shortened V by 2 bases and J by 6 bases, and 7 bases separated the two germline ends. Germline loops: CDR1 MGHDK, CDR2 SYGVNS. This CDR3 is CASSEGGKTQYF. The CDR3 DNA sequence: TGTGCCAGCAGTGAAGGCGGGAAGACCCAGTACTTC.

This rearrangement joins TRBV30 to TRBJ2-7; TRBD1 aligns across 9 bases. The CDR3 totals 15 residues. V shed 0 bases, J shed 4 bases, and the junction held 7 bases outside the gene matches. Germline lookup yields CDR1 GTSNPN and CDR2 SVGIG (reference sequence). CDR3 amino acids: CAWSVGTGTMYEQYF. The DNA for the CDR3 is TGTGCCTGGAGTGTAGGGACAGGGACAATGTACGAGCAGTACTTC.

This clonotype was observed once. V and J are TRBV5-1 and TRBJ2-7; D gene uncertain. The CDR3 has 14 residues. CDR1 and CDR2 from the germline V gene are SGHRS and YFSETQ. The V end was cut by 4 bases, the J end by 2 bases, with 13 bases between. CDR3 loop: CASSQDGSPYEQYF. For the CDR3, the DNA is TGCGCCAGCAGCCAAGACGGGTCCCCCTACGAGCAGTACTTC.

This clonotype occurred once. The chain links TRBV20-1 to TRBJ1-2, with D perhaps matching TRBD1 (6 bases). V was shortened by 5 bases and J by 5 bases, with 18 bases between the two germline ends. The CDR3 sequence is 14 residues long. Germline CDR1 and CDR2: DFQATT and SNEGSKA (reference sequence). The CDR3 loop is CSADLRVRGYGYTF. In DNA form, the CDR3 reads TGCAGTGCTGATTTAAGGGTGAGGGGGTATGGCTACACCTTC.

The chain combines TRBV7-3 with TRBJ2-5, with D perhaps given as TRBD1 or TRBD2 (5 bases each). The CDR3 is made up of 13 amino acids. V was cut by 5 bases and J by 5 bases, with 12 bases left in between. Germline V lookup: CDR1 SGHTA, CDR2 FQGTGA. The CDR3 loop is CASSVGTGETQYF. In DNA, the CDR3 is TGTGCCAGCAGCGTAGGGACCGGGGAGACCCAGTACTTC. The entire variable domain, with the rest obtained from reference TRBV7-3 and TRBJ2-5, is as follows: GAGVSQTPSNKVTEKGKYVELRCDPISGHTALYWYRQSLGQGPEFLIYFQGTGAADDSGLPNDRFFAVRPEGSVSTLKIQRTERGDSAVYLCASSVGTGETQYFGPGTRLLVL.

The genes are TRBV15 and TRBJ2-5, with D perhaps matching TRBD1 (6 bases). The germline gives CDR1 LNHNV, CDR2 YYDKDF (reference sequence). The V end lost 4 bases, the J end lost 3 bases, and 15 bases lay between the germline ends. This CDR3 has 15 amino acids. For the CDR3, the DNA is TGTGCCACCAGCATAGGACAGAGATGGGAAGAGACCCAGTACTTC. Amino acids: CATSIGQRWEETQYF.

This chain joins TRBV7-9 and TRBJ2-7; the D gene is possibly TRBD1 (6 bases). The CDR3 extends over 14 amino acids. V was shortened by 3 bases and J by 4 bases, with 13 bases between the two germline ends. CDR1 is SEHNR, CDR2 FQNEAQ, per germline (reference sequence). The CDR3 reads CASSLSTQGYEQYF. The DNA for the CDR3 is TGTGCCAGCAGCTTGTCCACACAGGGTTACGAGCAGTACTTC.

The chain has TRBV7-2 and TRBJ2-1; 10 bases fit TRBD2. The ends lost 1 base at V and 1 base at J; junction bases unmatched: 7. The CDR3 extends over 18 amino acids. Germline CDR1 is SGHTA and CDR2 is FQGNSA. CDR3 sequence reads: CASSLGLAGDRSYNEQFF. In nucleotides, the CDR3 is TGTGCCAGCAGCTTAGGGCTAGCGGGAGATAGATCCTACAATGAGCAGTTCTTC. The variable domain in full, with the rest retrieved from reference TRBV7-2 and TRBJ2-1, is GAGVSQSPSNKVTEKGKDVELRCDPISGHTALYWYRQSLGQGLEFLIYFQGNSAPDKSGLPSDRFSAERTGGSVSTLTIQRTQQEDSAVYLCASSLGLAGDRSYNEQFFGPGTRLTVL.

The CDR3: CASVWQGTYNEQFF. The CDR3 DNA is TGTGCCAGCGTATGGCAGGGTACCTACAATGAGCAGTTCTTC. V gene TRBV2 combines with J gene TRBJ2-1; tentative D call: TRBD1 (5 bases). This CDR3 has 14 amino acids. The V end lost 8 bases, the J end lost 2 bases, and 13 bases lay between the germline ends. Germline V lookup: CDR1 SNHLY, CDR2 FYNNEI.

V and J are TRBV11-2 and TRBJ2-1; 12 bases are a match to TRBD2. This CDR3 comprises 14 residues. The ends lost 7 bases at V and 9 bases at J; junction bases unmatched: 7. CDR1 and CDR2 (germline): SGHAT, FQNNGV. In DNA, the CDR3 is TGTGCCAGCACCATCGGACTAGCGGGATCTGAGCAGTTCTTC. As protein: CASTIGLAGSEQFF.